This T cell receptor (beta chain) was recovered during a study of post-analysis software for immune sequencing data. Overall study findings and caveats: Strong same-batch co-clustering of samples appeared with F measure clustering. Four or five TRBV segments occurring more often in patients than controls included TRBV5-6, TRBV5-1 and TRBV20-1.

This clonotype was observed a handful of times. Its antigen is unidentified. V lost 1 base to trimming and J lost 6 bases, with 10 bases between them. Per germline, CDR1 LGHNA and CDR2 YNFKEQ. This CDR3 contains 14 residues. TCR beta cDNA libraries had unique molecular identifiers. Each sample of roughly 0.9 to 11 million input T cells yielded about 500,000 cDNA molecules, so each molecule approximated one T cell. TCRdb reanalysed the PCR reads using MiXCR and keeps one entry per CDR3 protein. The sample has 550,000 to 700,000 distinct CDR3 sequences; about 40% are singletons. The chain uses TRBV4-2 and TRBJ2-1; D possibly matches TRBD1 or TRBD2 (5 bases each). The TCR originated in a girl between 10 and 17 years old with multiple sclerosis. The sequenced sample consisted of blood. Written as DNA, the CDR3 is TGTGCCAGCAGCCAAGGAGGGGAGATCAATGAGCAGTTCTTC. Translation gives CASSQGGEINEQFF.